This TCR beta chain was recovered during a study of blood T cell repertoires in COVID-19. At the level of the study: Donors in the United States, Italy and Spain gave samples during acute or convalescent COVID-19.

Authors' analysis steps: Estimates of nucleated cell counts were drawn from the amplification of reference gene primers. The protocol was immunoSEQ multiplex PCR, while the TCRdb copy is restricted to in-frame clones and leaves out a portion. That table gives V, J and clone size, and the DNA gave D and trimming. This sample has 95,000 to 150,000 clones, with around 77% found just once. J gave up 3 bases and V 2 bases, and 7 bases lay outside the gene matches. Germline lookup yields CDR1 SEHNR and CDR2 FQNEAQ (reference sequence). The CDR3 covers 16 residues. The clonotype was recovered from a man between 60 and 75 years old with active or convalescent COVID-19. The sequenced sample consisted of peripheral blood. The rearrangement joins TRBV7-9 to TRBJ2-1; TRBD2 matches 7 bases. CDR3 nucleotide sequence: TGTGCCAGCAGCTTATCGGGCGGGGGACGCTACAATGAGCAGTTCTTC. Protein: CASSLSGGGRYNEQFF.